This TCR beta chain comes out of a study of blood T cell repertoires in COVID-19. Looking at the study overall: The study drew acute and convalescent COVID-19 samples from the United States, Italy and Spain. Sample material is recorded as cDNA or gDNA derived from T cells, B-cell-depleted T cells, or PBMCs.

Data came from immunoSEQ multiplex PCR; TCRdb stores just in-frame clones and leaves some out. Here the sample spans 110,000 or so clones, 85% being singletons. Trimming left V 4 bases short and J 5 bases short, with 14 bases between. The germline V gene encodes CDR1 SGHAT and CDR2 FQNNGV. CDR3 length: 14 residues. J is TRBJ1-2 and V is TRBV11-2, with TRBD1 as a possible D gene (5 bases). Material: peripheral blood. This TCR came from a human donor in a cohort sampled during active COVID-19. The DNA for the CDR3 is TGTGCCAGCAGCTGGGGGAGGACCGGGTATGGCTACACCTTC. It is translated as CASSWGRTGYGYTF.